This paragraph covers one TCR beta chain sequence. It has no known antigen specificity. One base away there is no much larger clone; base qualities are not given. The data were taken from a study of blood T cell repertoires in COVID-19 (dated by TCRdb to about 2020). Describing the broader study: Samples from collaborators originated in the United States, Italy and Spain and spanned both the acute and convalescent phases of COVID-19. Deeply sampled blood TCRbeta repertoires from subjects exposed to, actively infected with, or recovered from COVID-19 were included in the dataset. The prospective study material was composed of cDNA or gDNA derived from T cells, B-cell-depleted T cells, or PBMCs. Nearly every sample came with metadata listing a de-identified subject ID, COVID-19 status, age in years and sex. The repertoires were made available in a free public database intended to serve as a resource for research on the immune response to SARS-CoV-2. HLA class I and class II types, where available, came from metadata supplied by the sample provider rather than from assay-based typing. Samples were obtained from the ongoing ImmuneRACE study (first 160 participants) and from over a thousand subjects provided by 6 global collaborators.

What the research found in general, with its limitations: How much clinical and demographic metadata was included differed by source and by participant, and the metadata was provided uncurated.

TCRbeta CDR3 regions were amplified from genomic DNA using the immunoSEQ Assay, a bias-controlled multiplex PCR. On the study's bioinformatics: Within the assay, amplification of reference gene primers was used to estimate how many nucleated cells each sample contained. Sequence reads were collapsed and filtered to measure the absolute abundance of every unique TCRbeta CDR3 rearrangement. For each sample, productive Simpson clonality was calculated by taking the square root of Simpson's diversity index across productive rearrangements. In its TCRdb copy, this immuneACCESS table keeps in-frame sequences only and misses some clones. Where compared with another copy, unresolved V genes explain less than half of these, and the others have no known cause. For V, J and clone size, that table is used; D and trimming come from the DNA. Counted in this sample were 130,000 to 150,000 clones; roughly 86% of them appeared once. The ten largest clones represent 0.9% to 0.95% of the sample.

The cysteine opens and the phenylalanine closes a CDR3 of 14 amino acids. Kept here is only the CDR3 DNA, which spans 42 bases and is read in frame from base 1. From a lookup of the germline V gene (reference sequence), CDR1 and CDR2 are SEHNR and FQNEAQ. V is pruned by 4 bases and J by 2 bases, leaving 5 bases of the junction without a gene match. The collaborating institutions used their own protocols to collect whole blood in K2EDTA tubes. For TCRbeta analysis, collaborator samples were shipped as frozen whole blood, as isolated PBMCs, or as DNA extracted from either sample type. In this chain, TRBV7-9 is recombined with TRBJ2-7, and TRBD2 matches 7 of the central bases. The specimen was peripheral blood. This receptor was identified in a woman aged 50 to 65 with acute or convalescent COVID-19. The encoded CDR3 is CASSSSGVTYEQYF. The base sequence is TGTGCCAGCAGCTCTAGCGGAGTCACCTACGAGCAGTACTTC. Beyond the CDR3, the reference TRBV7-9 and TRBJ2-7 genes provide the residues; the full variable domain reads: DTGVSQNPRHKITKRGQNVTFRCDPISEHNRLYWYRQTLGQGPEFLTYFQNEAQLEKSRLLSDRFSAERPKGSFSTLEIQRTEQGDSAMYLCASSSSGVTYEQYFGPGTRLTVT.